The T cell receptor (beta chain) under discussion was sequenced for a study of blood T cell repertoires in COVID-19. Original processing notes: Estimation of nucleated cell counts was performed using reference gene primer amplification. Clones were sequenced by immunoSEQ multiplex PCR, and TCRdb holds only the in-frame ones, with some missing. Clone size and V and J calls were adopted from that table, with D and trimming inferred from the DNA. The profile shows roughly 300,000 clones, 85% to 90% of them singletons. Enrolled through a virtual design, the participants were between roughly 18 and 95 years of age and came from some 26 US areas. Symptom resolution, clearance, or two negative PCRs marked donors in Cohort 3 as recovered. The CDR3 runs 23 residues. The junction had 26 bases not matched to a gene; V was cut back by 1 base and J by 2 bases. Germline CDR1 is SGHTA and CDR2 is FQGTGA.

The clonotype originates from a woman between 18 and 29 years old who had recovered from COVID-19. The material sequenced was PBMCs or T cells enriched from blood (not recorded which). The V call is TRBV7-3, the J call TRBJ2-7; TRBD2 matches 10 bases. This chain's CDR3 is CASSLRSGRGNPSGLASTYEQYF. The CDR3 DNA follows: TGTGCCAGCAGCTTAAGGTCCGGGAGGGGGAACCCTTCGGGACTAGCGTCAACCTACGAGCAGTACTTC.